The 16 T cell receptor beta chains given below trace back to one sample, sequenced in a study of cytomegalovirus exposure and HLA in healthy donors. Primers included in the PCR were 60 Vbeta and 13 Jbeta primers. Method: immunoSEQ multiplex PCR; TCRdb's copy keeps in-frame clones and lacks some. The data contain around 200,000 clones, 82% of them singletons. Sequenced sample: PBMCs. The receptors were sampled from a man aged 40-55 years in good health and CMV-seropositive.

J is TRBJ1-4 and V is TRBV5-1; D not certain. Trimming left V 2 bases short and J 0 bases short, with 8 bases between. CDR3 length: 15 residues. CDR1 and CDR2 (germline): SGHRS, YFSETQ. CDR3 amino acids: CASSFGSATNEKLFF. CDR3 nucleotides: TGCGCCAGCAGCTTTGGCAGTGCAACTAATGAAAAACTGTTTTTT. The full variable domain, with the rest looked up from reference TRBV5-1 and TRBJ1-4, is KAGVTQTPRYLIKTRGQQVTLSCSPISGHRSVSWYQQTPGQGLQFLFEYFSETQRNKGNFPGRFSGRQFSNSRSEMNVSTLELGDSALYLCASSFGSATNEKLFFGSGTQLSVL.

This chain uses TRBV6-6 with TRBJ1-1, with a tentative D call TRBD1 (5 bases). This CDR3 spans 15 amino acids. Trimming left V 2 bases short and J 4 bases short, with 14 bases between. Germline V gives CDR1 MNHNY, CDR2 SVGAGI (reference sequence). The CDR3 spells CASSYSGDGATEAFF. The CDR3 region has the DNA TGTGCCAGCAGTTACAGCGGGGACGGGGCCACTGAAGCTTTCTTT.

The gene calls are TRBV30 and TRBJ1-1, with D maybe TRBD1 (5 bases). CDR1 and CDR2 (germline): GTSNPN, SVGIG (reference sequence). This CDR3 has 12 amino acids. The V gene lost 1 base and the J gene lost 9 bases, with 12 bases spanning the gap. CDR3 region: CAWSEDSAKAFF. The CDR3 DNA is TGTGCCTGGAGTGAAGACAGTGCCAAAGCTTTCTTT.

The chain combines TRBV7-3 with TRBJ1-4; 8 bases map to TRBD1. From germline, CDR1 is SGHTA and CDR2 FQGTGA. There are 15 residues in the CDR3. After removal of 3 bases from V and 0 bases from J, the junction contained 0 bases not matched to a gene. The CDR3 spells CASSLTGATNEKLFF. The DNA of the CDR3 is TGTGCCAGCAGCTTGACAGGGGCAACTAATGAAAAACTGTTTTTT.

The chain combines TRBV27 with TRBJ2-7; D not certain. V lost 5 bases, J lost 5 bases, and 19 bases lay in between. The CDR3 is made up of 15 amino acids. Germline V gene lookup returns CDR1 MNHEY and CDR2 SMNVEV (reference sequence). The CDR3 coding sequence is TGTGCCAGCAGTCGGCCCTACCAGGCACGGCACGAGCAGTACTTC. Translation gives CASSRPYQARHEQYF.

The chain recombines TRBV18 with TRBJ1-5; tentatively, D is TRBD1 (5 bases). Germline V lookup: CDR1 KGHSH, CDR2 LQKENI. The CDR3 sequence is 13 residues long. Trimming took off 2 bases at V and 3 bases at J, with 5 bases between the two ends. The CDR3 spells CASSPGANQPQHF. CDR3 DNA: TGTGCCAGCTCACCAGGGGCCAATCAGCCCCAGCATTTT.

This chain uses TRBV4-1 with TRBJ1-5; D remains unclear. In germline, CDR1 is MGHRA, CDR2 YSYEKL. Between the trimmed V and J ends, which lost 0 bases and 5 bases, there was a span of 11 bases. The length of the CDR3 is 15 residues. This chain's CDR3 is CASSQEGVGYQPQHF. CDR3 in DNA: TGCGCCAGCAGCCAAGAGGGCGTAGGCTATCAGCCCCAGCATTTT.

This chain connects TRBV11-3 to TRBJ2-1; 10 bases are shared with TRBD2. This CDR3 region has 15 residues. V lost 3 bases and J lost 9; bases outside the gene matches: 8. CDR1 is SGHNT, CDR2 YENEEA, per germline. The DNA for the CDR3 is TGTGCCAGCAGCTTGGCTAGCGGGAGTGGGGGTGAGCAGTTCTTC. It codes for CASSLASGSGGEQFF.

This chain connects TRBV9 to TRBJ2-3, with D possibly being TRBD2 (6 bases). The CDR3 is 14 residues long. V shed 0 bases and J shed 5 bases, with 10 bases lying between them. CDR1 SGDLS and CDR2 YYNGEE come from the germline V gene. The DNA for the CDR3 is TGTGCCAGCAGCGTAGAAGGTAGCGGAGATACGCAGTATTTT. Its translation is CASSVEGSGDTQYF.

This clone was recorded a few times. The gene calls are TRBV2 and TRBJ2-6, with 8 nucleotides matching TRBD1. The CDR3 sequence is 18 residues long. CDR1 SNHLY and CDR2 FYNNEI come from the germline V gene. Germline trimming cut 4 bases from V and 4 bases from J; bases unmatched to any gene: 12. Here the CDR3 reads CASSASGGASDGANVLTF. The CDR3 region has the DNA TGTGCCAGCAGTGCCTCAGGGGGCGCATCGGACGGGGCCAACGTCCTGACTTTC.

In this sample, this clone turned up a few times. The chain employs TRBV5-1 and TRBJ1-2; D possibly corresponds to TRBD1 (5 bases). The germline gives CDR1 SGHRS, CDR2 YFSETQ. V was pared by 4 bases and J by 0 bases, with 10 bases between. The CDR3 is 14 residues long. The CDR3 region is CASSPRGANYGYTF. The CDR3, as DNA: TGCGCCAGCAGCCCCCGGGGGGCTAACTATGGCTACACCTTC.

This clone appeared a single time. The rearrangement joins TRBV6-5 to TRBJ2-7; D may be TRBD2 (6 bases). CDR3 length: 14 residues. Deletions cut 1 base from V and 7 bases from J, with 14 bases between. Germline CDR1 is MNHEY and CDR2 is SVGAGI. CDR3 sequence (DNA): TGTGCCAGCAGTTACTACCGGGGGTCTGGGGAGCAGTACTTC. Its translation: CASSYYRGSGEQYF.

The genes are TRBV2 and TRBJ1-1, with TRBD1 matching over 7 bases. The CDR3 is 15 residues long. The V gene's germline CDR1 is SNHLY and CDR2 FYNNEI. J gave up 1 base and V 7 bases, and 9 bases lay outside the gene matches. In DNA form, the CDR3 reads TGTGCCAGCACTGTAACAGGGGCGTCGAACACTGAAGCTTTCTTT. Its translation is CASTVTGASNTEAFF.

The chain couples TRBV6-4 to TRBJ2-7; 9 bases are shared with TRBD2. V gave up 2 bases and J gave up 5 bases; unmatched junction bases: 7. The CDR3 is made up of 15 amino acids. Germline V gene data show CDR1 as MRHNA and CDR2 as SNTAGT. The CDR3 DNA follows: TGTGCCAGCAGTGACCCCACCAGCGGGAGGAACGAGCAGTACTTC. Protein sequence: CASSDPTSGRNEQYF.

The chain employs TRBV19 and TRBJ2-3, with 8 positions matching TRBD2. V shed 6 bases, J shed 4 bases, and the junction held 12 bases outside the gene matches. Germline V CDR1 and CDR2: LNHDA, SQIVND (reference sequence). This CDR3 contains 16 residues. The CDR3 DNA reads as TGTGCCAGTAGGCCGACGAGCGGGAGTGGGGCAGATACGCAGTATTTT. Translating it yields CASRPTSGSGADTQYF.

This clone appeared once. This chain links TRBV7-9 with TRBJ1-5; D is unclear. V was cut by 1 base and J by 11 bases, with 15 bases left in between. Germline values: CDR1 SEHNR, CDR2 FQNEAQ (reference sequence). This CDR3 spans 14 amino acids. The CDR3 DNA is TGTGCCAGCAGCTTAGATGGGCGGGGTGGGACCCAGCATTTT. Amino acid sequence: CASSLDGRGGTQHF. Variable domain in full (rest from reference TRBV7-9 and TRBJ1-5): DTGVSQNPRHKITKRGQNVTFRCDPISEHNRLYWYRQTLGQGPEFLTYFQNEAQLEKSRLLSDRFSAERPKGSFSTLEIQRTEQGDSAMYLCASSLDGRGGTQHFGDGTRLSIL.